What follows is one TCR beta chain and its context. The germline V gene encodes CDR1 SEHNR and CDR2 FQNEAQ (reference sequence). The CDR3 is 16 residues long. The V and J ends lost 0 bases and 2 bases, in that order; junction bases with no gene match: 4. Profiled with immunoSEQ multiplex PCR; TCRdb holds only in-frame clones, not every one. The sample has 150,000 to 200,000 clones, 86% seen once. These data come from a study of blood T cell repertoires in COVID-19. The sequence came from a woman aged 30 to 39 who had recovered from COVID-19. The rearrangement links TRBV7-9 to TRBJ2-5; 9 bases align to TRBD2. The material sequenced was PBMCs or T cells enriched from blood (not recorded which). CDR3 loop: CASSLAAGGSQETQYF. The CDR3 DNA reads as TGTGCCAGCAGCTTAGCGGCGGGAGGGTCTCAAGAGACCCAGTACTTC. Full variable domain (outside the CDR3, taken from reference TRBV7-9 and TRBJ2-5): DTGVSQNPRHKITKRGQNVTFRCDPISEHNRLYWYRQTLGQGPEFLTYFQNEAQLEKSRLLSDRFSAERPKGSFSTLEIQRTEQGDSAMYLCASSLAAGGSQETQYFGPGTRLLVL.